This TCR beta chain was sequenced in a study of T cell repertoires in cytomegalovirus infection. Looking at the study overall: Matching HLA type, along with CMV infection, was indicated by public TCR beta signatures. Study-wide results and caveats: HLA-C-restricted CMV-specific TCR beta clonotypes were dominant in the ex vivo response.

V was cut by 6 bases and J by 9 bases, with 18 bases left in between. The CDR3 consists of 15 residues. Germline CDR1 is SNHLY and CDR2 is FYNNEI. Remarks on this clonotype: Its cognate antigen is unknown.

One entry per CDR3 protein, called by TCRdb with MiXCR from the reads. The sample includes fewer than 950,000 distinct CDR3 sequences, about 33% of them seen just once. The sequence was obtained from a human donor in good health (CMV status not recorded). Some clones in this sample may be carry-over from other donors' samples. The input for sequencing was cultured CD8+ T cells from PBMCs, taken from culture after CMV antigen stimulation. The chain links TRBV2 to TRBJ1-6; the D gene is possibly TRBD1 (5 bases). The chain's CDR3 is CASSAVWTGGSPLHF. CDR3 in DNA: TGTGCCAGCAGCGCAGTCTGGACTGGGGGTTCACCCCTCCACTTT. Full variable domain (remainder filled in from reference TRBV2 and TRBJ1-6): EPEVTQTPSHQVTQMGQEVILRCVPISNHLYFYWYRQILGQKVEFLVSFYNNEISEKSEIFDDQFSVERPDGSNFTLKIRSTKLEDSAMYFCASSAVWTGGSPLHFGNGTRLTVT.